This paragraph covers one TCR beta chain sequence. The antigen remains undetermined. This sample stems from a study of identifying expanded T cells in peripheral blood. Study outcomes and limitations: About 1.3 clones differed between technical replicates, versus approximately 17 and 20 over time. Variance in clone template counts between roughly two-week samples significantly increased with total template count across all healthy donors.

No infections or other immune events were documented during collection. This table comes from immunoSEQ multiplex PCR, and its TCRdb copy is limited to in-frame clones, with some not included. In the table there are around 99,000 clones, about 87% of which are singletons. This CDR3 contains 14 residues. Germline V lookup: CDR1 ENHRY, CDR2 SYGVKD. The V end was cut by 2 bases, the J end by 2 bases, with 9 bases between. The chain joins TRBV10-3 to TRBJ1-2; D gene uncertain. The sample comprised blood. The receptor comes from a person aged 18 to 70 in good health. The CDR3: CAISEIFGNYGYTF. The CDR3 DNA sequence: TGTGCCATCAGTGAGATTTTTGGGAACTATGGCTACACCTTC.